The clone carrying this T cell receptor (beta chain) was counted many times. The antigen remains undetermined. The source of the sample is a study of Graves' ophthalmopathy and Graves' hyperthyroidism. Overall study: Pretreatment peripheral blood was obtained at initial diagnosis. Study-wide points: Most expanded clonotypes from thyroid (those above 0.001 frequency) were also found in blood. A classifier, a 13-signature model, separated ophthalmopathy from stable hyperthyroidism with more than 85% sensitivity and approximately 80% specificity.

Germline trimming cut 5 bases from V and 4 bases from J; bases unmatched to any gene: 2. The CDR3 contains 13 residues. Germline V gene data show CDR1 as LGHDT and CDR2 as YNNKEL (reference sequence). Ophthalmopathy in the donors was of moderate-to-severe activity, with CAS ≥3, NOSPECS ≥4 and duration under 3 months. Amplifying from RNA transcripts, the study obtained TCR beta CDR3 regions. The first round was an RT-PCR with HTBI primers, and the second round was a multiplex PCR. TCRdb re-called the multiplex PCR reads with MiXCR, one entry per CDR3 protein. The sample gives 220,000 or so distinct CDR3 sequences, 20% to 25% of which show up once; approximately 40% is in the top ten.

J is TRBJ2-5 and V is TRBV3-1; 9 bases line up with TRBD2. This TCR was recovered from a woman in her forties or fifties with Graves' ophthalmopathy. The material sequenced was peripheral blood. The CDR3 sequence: CASSELAGETQYF. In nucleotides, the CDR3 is TGTGCCAGCAGCGAACTAGCGGGAGAGACCCAGTACTTC.